This T cell receptor (beta chain) emerged from a study of read filtering for tumor transcriptome and immune sequencing. Turning to the study itself: Mean patient age was approximately 66 years, range about 47 to 85; roughly 18 male, 14 to 15 female. DNase treatment preceded whole-transcriptome library preparation.

Regarding the study as a whole: In IR-seq, single-read clonotypes were roughly 82% of clonotypes but around 4% of reads. Compared with RNA-seq, IR-seq gave much higher clonotype depth and reliability.

Molecular barcoded adaptors covering alpha/delta and beta/gamma chains were used on around 400 ng RNA. TCRdb re-derived calls from the reads in MiXCR, one entry per CDR3 protein. The sample lists more than 100,000 distinct CDR3 sequences; roughly 13% were seen once. This clonotype was seen many times. Its antigen is currently unknown. The sequenced sample was a population of CD138-negative cells sorted from bone marrow. This clonotype was obtained from a donor older than 35 with multiple myeloma.

The CDR3 DNA sequence: TGTGCCAGCAGCCCGGGACCGGGGAGAGCTGAAGCTTTCTTT. It codes for CASSPGPGRAEAFF. The chain is built from TRBV7-2 and TRBJ1-1, with a tentative D call TRBD1 (5 bases). V was shortened by 5 bases and J by 6 bases, with 16 bases between the two germline ends. Germline-derived CDR1 and CDR2 are SGHTA and FQGNSA. The CDR3 covers 14 residues.